Presented here are 10 T cell receptor beta chains from one specimen sequenced in a study of radiotherapy plus CTLA-4 blockade in lung cancer. Repertoires were generated with immunoSEQ multiplex PCR, while TCRdb's copy carries only in-frame clones and drops some. The sample yields 48,000 or so clones, roughly 86% seen once. Sequenced material: peripheral blood, taken from a patient treated with radiotherapy plus ipilimumab. The source of these receptors is a human donor with non-small cell lung cancer whose response to radiotherapy plus ipilimumab could not be evaluated.

The gene calls are TRBV7-2 and TRBJ1-1; a weak D match, TRBD1 (5 bases). Germline V gene lookup returns CDR1 SGHTA and CDR2 FQGNSA. CDR3 length equals 11 residues. V lost 5 bases to trimming and J lost 5 bases, with 6 bases between them. The CDR3 region is CASSQGTEAFF. The CDR3 bases are TGTGCCAGCAGCCAGGGAACTGAAGCTTTCTTT.

The rearrangement links TRBV19 to TRBJ2-1; 8 bases are shared with TRBD2. Germline CDR1 LNHDA, CDR2 SQIVND (reference sequence). The CDR3 length is 16 residues. V lost 7 bases to trimming and J lost 5 bases; unmatched junction nucleotides: 13. For the CDR3, the DNA is TGTGCCAGTACCCACTGGGCGGGGGGTACAGACAATGAGCAGTTCTTC. Translation: CASTHWAGGTDNEQFF.

The chain links TRBV21-1 to TRBJ1-5; the table's TRBD1 call for D was not verified on the DNA. TRBV21-1 is shown as a pseudogene. This CDR3 comprises 14 residues. CDR3 in amino acids: CASSNGDRDQPQHF. Here the CDR3 DNA reads TGTGCCAGCAGCAATGGGGACAGGGATCAGCCCCAGCATTTT.

This chain connects TRBV5-1 to TRBJ2-2; 8 bases line up with TRBD1. CDR1 and CDR2 from the germline V gene are SGHRS and YFSETQ. CDR3 length: 15 amino acids. With 5 bases clipped from V and 5 bases from J, the junction kept 8 bases outside the gene matches. The CDR3 is CASRLGTGRTGELFF. The DNA for the CDR3 is TGCGCCAGCAGGCTGGGGACAGGACGTACCGGGGAGCTGTTTTTT.

This chain uses TRBV27 with TRBJ1-3; D is undetermined. V shed 4 bases and J shed 5 bases, with 15 bases lying between them. This CDR3 has 15 amino acids. Germline V CDR1 and CDR2: MNHEY, SMNVEV (reference sequence). For the CDR3, the DNA is TGTGCCAGCAGTTCAGGAGGTCCGGGCCGAAACACCATATATTTT. Protein sequence: CASSSGGPGRNTIYF.

The rearrangement uses TRBV25-1 and TRBJ1-3, with 12 bases lining up with TRBD1. CDR3 length: 16 residues. V shed 4 bases, J shed 2 bases, and the junction held 3 bases outside the gene matches. Germline V gene data show CDR1 as MGHDK and CDR2 as SYGVNS. For the CDR3, the DNA is TGTGCCAGCAGTGGGGACAGGGGGCCGGCTGGAAACACCATATATTTT. Amino acid sequence: CASSGDRGPAGNTIYF.

This chain joins TRBV5-1 and TRBJ2-6, with TRBD2 identical over 8 bases. Germline-derived CDR1 and CDR2 are SGHRS and YFSETQ. The CDR3 contains 17 residues. The junction had 10 bases not matched to a gene; V was cut back by 6 bases and J by 2 bases. The CDR3 loop is CASTSAGGSPGANVLTF. The CDR3 DNA reads as TGCGCCAGCACCTCGGCGGGGGGCTCCCCTGGGGCCAACGTCCTGACTTTC.

The chain employs TRBV7-2 and TRBJ1-1; D is unresolved. The CDR3 spans 19 residues. Germline CDR1 reads SGHTA; CDR2 reads FQGNSA. V gave up 2 bases and J gave up 1 base, with 23 bases separating them. Written as DNA, the CDR3 is TGTGCCAGCAGCTTAATCTTTGTCGGGGTTTACGGAGCGAACACTGAAGCTTTCTTT. It yields the protein CASSLIFVGVYGANTEAFF.

This rearrangement joins TRBV19 to TRBJ1-3; 7 bases are shared with TRBD1. Germline assignment: CDR1 LNHDA and CDR2 SQIVND (reference sequence). V was clipped by 8 bases and J by 3 bases; unmatched bases: 19. The CDR3 has 18 residues. The CDR3 loop is CASGSPPGQMSVGNTIYF. CDR3 DNA sequence: TGTGCCAGTGGTAGTCCCCCGGGACAGATGTCTGTTGGAAACACCATATATTTT.

The chain employs TRBV21-1 and TRBJ2-3; the DNA was not used to check the table's D call, TRBD1. TRBV21-1 is deemed a pseudogene. The CDR3 sequence is 15 residues long. The CDR3: CASSYRDILADTQYF. The CDR3 DNA reads TGTGCCAGCAGCTACCGGGACATCCTCGCAGATACGCAGTATTTT.